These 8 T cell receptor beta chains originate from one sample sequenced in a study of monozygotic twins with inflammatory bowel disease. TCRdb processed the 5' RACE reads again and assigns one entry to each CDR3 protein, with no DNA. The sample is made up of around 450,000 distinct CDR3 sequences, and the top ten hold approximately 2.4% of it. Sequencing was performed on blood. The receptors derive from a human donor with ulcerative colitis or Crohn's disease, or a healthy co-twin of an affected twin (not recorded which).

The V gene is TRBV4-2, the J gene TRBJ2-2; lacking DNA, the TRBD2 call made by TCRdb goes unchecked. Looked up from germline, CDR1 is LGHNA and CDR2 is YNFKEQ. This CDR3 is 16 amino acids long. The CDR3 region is CASSQDRRVNTGELFF.

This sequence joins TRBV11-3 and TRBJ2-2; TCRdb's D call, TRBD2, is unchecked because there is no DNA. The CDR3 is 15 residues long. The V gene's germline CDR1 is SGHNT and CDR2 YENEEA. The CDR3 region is CASSPGLLNTGELFF.

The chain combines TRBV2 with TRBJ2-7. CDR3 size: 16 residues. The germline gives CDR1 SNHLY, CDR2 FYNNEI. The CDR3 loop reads CASSEALNDISYEQYF.

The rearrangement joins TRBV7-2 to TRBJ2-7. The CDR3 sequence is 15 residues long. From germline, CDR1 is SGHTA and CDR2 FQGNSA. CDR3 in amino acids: CASSLGGHYYGKQYF.

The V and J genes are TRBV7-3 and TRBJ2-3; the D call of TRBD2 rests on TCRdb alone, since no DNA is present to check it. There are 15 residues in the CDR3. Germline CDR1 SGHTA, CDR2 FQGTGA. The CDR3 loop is CASSPSGGITDTQYF.

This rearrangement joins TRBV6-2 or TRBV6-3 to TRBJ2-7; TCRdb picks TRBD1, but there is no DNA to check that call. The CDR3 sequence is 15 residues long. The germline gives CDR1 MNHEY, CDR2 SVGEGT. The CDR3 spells CASSPTGTGSYEQYF.

CDR3 region: CASSGGTGALQRYTF. The V gene is TRBV5-1, the J gene TRBJ1-2; TCRdb proposes TRBD1, but this gene call is untestable without DNA. Germline V lookup: CDR1 SGHRS, CDR2 YFSETQ. This CDR3 has 15 residues.

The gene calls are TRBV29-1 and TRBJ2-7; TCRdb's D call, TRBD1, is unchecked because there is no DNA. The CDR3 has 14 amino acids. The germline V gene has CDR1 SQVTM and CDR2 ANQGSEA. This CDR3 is CSVAYTGGHYEQYF.